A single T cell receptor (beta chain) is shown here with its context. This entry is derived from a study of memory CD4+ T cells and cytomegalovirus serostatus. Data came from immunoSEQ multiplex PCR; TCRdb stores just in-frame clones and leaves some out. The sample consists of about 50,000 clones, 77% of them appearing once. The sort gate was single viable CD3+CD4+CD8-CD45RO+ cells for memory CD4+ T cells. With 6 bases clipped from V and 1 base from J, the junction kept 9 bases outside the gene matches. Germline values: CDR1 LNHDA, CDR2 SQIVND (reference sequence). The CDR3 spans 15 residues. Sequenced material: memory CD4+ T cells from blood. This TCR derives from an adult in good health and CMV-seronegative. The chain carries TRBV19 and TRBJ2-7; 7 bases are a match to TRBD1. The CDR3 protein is CASRDGTDTSYEQYF. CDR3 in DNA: TGTGCCAGTAGAGACGGGACAGATACTTCCTACGAGCAGTACTTC.